The present T cell receptor (beta chain) was sequenced within a study of blood T cells in healthy people across ages. Primed by a sample-barcoded 5' primer and a J-beta primer mix, a second PCR proceeded for about 7 to 11 cycles. TCRdb reanalysed the 5' RACE reads using MiXCR and keeps one entry per CDR3 protein. The sample contains 700,000 to 900,000 distinct CDR3 sequences, under 30% of which appear only once. Whole-study results and caveats: Getting older went along with TCR beta diversity per million T cells dropping roughly linearly.

The CDR3 extends over 16 amino acids. V gave up 4 bases and J gave up 5 bases; unmatched junction bases: 7. Germline V CDR1 and CDR2: MNHEY, SMNVEV (reference sequence). There were at least 6 micrograms of total RNA extracted from every sample. This clonotype has only a few counts. Its specificity is not known. This sample was also put to use in a study of T cells of mothers and their children. That study reports: The sample comes from fewer than 10 healthy Caucasian donors: mothers and children.

The specimen sequenced was blood. The clonotype comes from a boy between 10 and 17 years old in good health. This chain joins TRBV27 and TRBJ2-5; 13 bases match TRBD2. The CDR3 region is CASSSILAGGRETQYF. The CDR3 nucleotides are TGTGCCAGCAGTTCCATACTAGCGGGGGGGCGGGAGACCCAGTACTTC.